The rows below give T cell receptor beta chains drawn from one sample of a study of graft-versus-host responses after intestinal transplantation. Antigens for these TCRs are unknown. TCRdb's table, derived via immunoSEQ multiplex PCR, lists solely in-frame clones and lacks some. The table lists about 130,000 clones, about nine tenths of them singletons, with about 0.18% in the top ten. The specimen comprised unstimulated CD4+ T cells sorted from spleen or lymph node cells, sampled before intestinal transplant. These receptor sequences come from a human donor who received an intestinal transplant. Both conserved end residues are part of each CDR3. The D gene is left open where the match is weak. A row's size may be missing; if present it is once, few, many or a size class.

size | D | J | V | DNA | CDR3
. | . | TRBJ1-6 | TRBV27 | TGTGCCAGCACCACTCAACAGGATTCACCCCTCCACTTT | CASTTQQDSPLHF
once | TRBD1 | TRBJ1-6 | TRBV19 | TGTGCCAGTAGTTTCTCCGGGACAGGGTTATCACCCCTCCACTTT | CASSFSGTGLSPLHF
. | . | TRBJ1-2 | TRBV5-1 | TGCGCCAGCAGCTTGGCGGGAACAGGGTTGGATGGCTACACCTTC | CASSLAGTGLDGYTF
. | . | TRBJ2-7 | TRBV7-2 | TGTGCCAGCAGCTTAATACAGGATTTGAGCGAGCAGTACTTC | CASSLIQDLSEQYF
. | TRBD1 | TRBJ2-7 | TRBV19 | TGTGCCAGTAGTCCACAGGACAGGGTCAACGAGCAGTACTTC | CASSPQDRVNEQYF
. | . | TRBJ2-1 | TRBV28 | TGTGCCAGCAGTCAAGATAGGGGGGACTTTGCCTACAATGAGCAGTTCTTC | CASSQDRGDFAYNEQFF
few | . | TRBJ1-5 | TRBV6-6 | TGTGCCAGCAGTTACTCGTGGGGTCAGCCCCAGCATTTT | CASSYSWGQPQHF
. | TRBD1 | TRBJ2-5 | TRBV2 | TGTGCCAGCAGTGTACAACAGGGGTGGGAGACCCAGTACTTC | CASSVQQGWETQYF
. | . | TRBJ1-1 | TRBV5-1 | TGCGCCAGCAGCTTGGTCGACCCAAAAGTCGCTTTCTTT | CASSLVDPKVAFF
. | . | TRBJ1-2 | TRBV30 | TGTGCCTGGAGTGTACTGGGGTATGGCTACACCTTC | CAWSVLGYGYTF
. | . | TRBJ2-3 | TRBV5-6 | TGTGCCAGCAGCCTTATGAGGCAAAGCACAGATACGCAGTATTTT | CASSLMRQSTDTQYF
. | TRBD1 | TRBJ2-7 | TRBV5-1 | TGCGCCAGCGGGCCGGGACAGGGATTCTCCTACGAGCAGTACTTC | CASGPGQGFSYEQYF
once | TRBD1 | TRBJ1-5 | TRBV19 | TGTGCCAGTAGTTACCGGGACAGCTTCAATCAGCCCCAGCATTTT | CASSYRDSFNQPQHF
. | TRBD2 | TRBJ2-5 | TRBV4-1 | TGCGCCAGCAGCCCCAAATGGGGAGGGACTGTTCAAGAGACCCAGTACTTC | CASSPKWGGTVQETQYF
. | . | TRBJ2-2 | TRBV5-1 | TGCGCCAGCAGCTTGACAGGGATTGACACCGGGGAGCTGTTTTTT | CASSLTGIDTGELFF
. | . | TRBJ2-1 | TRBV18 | TGTGCCAGCTCACAGGGAGTTCACAATGAGCAGTTCTTC | CASSQGVHNEQFF
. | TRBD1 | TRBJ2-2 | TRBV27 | TGTGCCAGCAGTTTCCCGGGGACAGTTGAGACCGGGGAGCTGTTTTTT | CASSFPGTVETGELFF
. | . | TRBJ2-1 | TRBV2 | TGTGCCAGCAGTGGGGACATCGATGAGCAGTTCTTC | CASSGDIDEQFF
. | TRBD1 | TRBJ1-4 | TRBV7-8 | TGTGCCAGCAGCTCTCGGACAGGGGAAGGGGAAAAACTGTTTTTT | CASSSRTGEGEKLFF